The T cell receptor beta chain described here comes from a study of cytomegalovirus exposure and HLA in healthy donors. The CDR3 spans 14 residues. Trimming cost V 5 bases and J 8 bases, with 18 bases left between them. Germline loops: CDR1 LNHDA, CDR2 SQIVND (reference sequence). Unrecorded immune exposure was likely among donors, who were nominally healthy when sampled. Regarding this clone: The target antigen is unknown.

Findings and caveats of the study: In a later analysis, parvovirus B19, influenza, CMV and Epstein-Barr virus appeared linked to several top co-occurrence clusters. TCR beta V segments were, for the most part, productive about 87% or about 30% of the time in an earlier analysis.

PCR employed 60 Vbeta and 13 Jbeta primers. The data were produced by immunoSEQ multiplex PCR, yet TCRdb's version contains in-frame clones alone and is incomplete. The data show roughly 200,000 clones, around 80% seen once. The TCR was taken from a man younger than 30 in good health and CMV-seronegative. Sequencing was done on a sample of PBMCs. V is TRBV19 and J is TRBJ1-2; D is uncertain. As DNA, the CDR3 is TGTGCCAGTAGTGCCCACGACCAGGCCGGAGGCTACACCTTC. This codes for CASSAHDQAGGYTF.